One TCR beta chain is described in this entry. The target antigen is unknown. This sample was taken from a study of cytomegalovirus exposure and HLA in healthy donors. Notes on the study in general: For presence/absence analyses, sequencing depth was assumed to be roughly uniform across donors.

Use of 60 Vbeta and 13 Jbeta primers characterized the PCR. Generated by immunoSEQ multiplex PCR, the TCRdb table keeps only in-frame clones and is missing some. Of some 190,000 clones listed, over 65% are singletons. The CDR3 is 14 residues long. V lost 6 bases and J lost 4, with 13 bases in between. The germline CDR1 and CDR2 sequences are SNHLY and FYNNEI. V gene TRBV2 combines with J gene TRBJ1-3; D is perhaps TRBD1 (5 bases). Sequenced sample: PBMCs. The TCR was taken from a man between 35 and 55 years old in good health and CMV-seropositive. For the CDR3, the DNA is TGTGCCAGCAGAAGATCAGGGTTAGGAAACACCATATATTTT. Amino acids: CASRRSGLGNTIYF.